These 23 T cell receptor beta chains were sequenced from one sample in a study of regulatory T cells in long-lasting Graves disease. Stated time point: newly diagnosed GD, antithyroid drugs for less than 3 months. Generation of the TCR library employed RNA extracted from PBMCs. Arm-PCR with iRepertoire HTBI primers amplified the CDR3 regions for these TCR beta libraries. TCRdb independently ran MiXCR on the multiplex PCR reads; one entry per CDR3 protein. The data contain roughly 500,000 distinct CDR3 sequences, approximately 14% of them singletons. These same records also appear under a second study, on T cells in Graves' hyperthyroidism and ophthalmopathy.

The sample in question was peripheral blood mononuclear cells (PBMCs), obtained at new diagnosis, from a patient treated with antithyroid drugs. The source of these receptors is a woman aged 45 to 65 with Graves disease.

A few counts support this clonotype. The J gene is TRBJ1-3, the V gene TRBV5-5; D unresolved. The CDR3 is 13 amino acids. The V end was cut by 0 bases, the J end by 4 bases, with 5 bases between. CDR1 and CDR2 (germline): SGHKS, YYEKEE (reference sequence). CDR3 amino acids: CASSLADGNTIYF. The CDR3, as DNA: TGTGCCAGCAGCTTGGCCGACGGAAACACCATATATTTT.

This clonotype was picked up a small number of times. This chain connects TRBV2 to TRBJ1-4; no firm D call. The ends were cut back, 7 bases at V and 5 bases at J, with 11 bases in the middle. Germline V CDR1 and CDR2: SNHLY, FYNNEI. The CDR3 loop spans 13 amino acids. Here the CDR3 DNA reads TGTGCCAGCAATGCAGGTGCGAATGAAAAACTGTTTTTT. Translating it yields CASNAGANEKLFF.

This chain joins TRBV6-2 or TRBV6-3 and TRBJ2-1; no clear D. CDR1 is MNHEY and CDR2 is SVGEGT in the germline V gene. Trimming took 7 bases from V and 5 from J, leaving 9 bases between them. The CDR3 extends over 12 amino acids. CDR3 in DNA: TGTGCCAGCACGCGGTCCCACAATGAGCAGTTCTTC. This encodes CASTRSHNEQFF.

This clonotype was observed many times. The rearrangement uses TRBV11-2 and TRBJ2-1; the D is unclear. The CDR3 has 12 residues. Germline CDR1 is SGHAT and CDR2 is FQNNGV. V dropped 4 bases and J dropped 6 bases, with 7 bases sitting between them. The CDR3 loop reads CASSSFGNEQFF. As DNA, the CDR3 is TGTGCCAGCAGCTCCTTTGGCAATGAGCAGTTCTTC.

There are many counts of this clonotype. V usage is TRBV9 and J usage is TRBJ2-2, with 8 bases that match TRBD2. V lost 3 bases to trimming and J lost 0 bases; unmatched junction nucleotides: 7. CDR3 length: 17 residues. The germline V gene encodes CDR1 SGDLS and CDR2 YYNGEE. The CDR3 DNA follows: TGTGCCAGCAGCGCTCCGAGACTAGCGCCGAACACCGGGGAGCTGTTTTTT. Encoded protein: CASSAPRLAPNTGELFF.

The sample holds many counts of this clonotype. V and J are TRBV5-4 and TRBJ2-5, with D hard to call. Germline CDR1 and CDR2: SGHNT and YYREEE (reference sequence). Between the trimmed V and J ends, which lost 1 base and 2 bases, there was a span of 6 bases. CDR3 length: 13 residues. CDR3 nucleotides: TGTGCCAGCAGCTTGTACGGGCAAGAGACCCAGTACTTC. It encodes CASSLYGQETQYF.

This clonotype was seen only a few times. This chain connects TRBV19 to TRBJ2-1, with 12 bases aligning to TRBD2. The J segment lost 4 bases and the V segment lost 8 bases, leaving 9 bases of the junction unmatched. There are 16 residues in the CDR3. Germline CDR1 is LNHDA and CDR2 is SQIVND (reference sequence). CDR3 sequence (DNA): TGTGCCAGTCGAGAGGGGACTAGCGGGTTGTACAATGAGCAGTTCTTC. This codes for CASREGTSGLYNEQFF.

This clonotype was seen many times. The chain couples TRBV20-1 to TRBJ2-2, with TRBD2 matching over 8 bases. The CDR3 is made up of 14 amino acids. Germline V CDR1 and CDR2: DFQATT, SNEGSKA (reference sequence). The V and J ends lost 3 bases and 0 bases, in that order; junction bases with no gene match: 0. CDR3 in DNA: TGCAGTGCTAGGACTAGCGCGAACACCGGGGAGCTGTTTTTT. This sequence encodes CSARTSANTGELFF.

The CDR3 loop reads CAWSTGRGRYEQYF. The CDR3 DNA reads TGTGCCTGGAGTACGGGCAGGGGAAGGTACGAGCAGTACTTC. This chain joins TRBV30 and TRBJ2-7, with D possibly TRBD1 on 6 matching bases. There are 14 residues in the CDR3. Germline V gives CDR1 GTSNPN, CDR2 SVGIG (reference sequence). Trimming took 2 bases from V and 4 from J, leaving 15 bases between them.

This clonotype was counted between two and nine times. It may be a read error: a sequence one base away is much more abundant. The chain employs TRBV4-2 and TRBJ2-1; 15 bases align to TRBD2. There are 17 residues in the CDR3. Germline loops: CDR1 LGHNA, CDR2 YNFKEQ. Trimming removed 3 bases from V and 0 bases from J; junction bases left unmatched: 0. CDR3 loop: CASSQGLAGGSYNEQFF. The CDR3 nucleotides read TGTGCCAGCAGCCAGGGACTAGCGGGAGGCTCCTACAATGAGCAGTTCTTC.

This clonotype was detected a few times. The rearrangement links TRBV11-3 to TRBJ2-3, with 12 bases identical to TRBD2. This CDR3 has 17 residues. CDR1 is SGHNT, CDR2 YENEEA, per germline. The J segment lost 1 base and the V segment lost 4 bases, leaving 6 bases of the junction unmatched. CDR3 region: CASSSSGRARGTDTQYF. As DNA, the CDR3 is TGTGCCAGCAGCTCTAGCGGGAGGGCCCGAGGCACAGATACGCAGTATTTT.

This clonotype was detected many times. J is TRBJ2-7 and V is TRBV5-1; TRBD1 matches 10 bases. The V gene end was trimmed by 4 bases and the J gene end by 3 bases; junction bases not matched to a gene: 4. CDR1 and CDR2 (germline): SGHRS, YFSETQ. CDR3 length equals 14 residues. CDR3 DNA sequence: TGCGCCAGCAGCCCAGGACAGGGGGGCTACGAGCAGTACTTC. Amino acids: CASSPGQGGYEQYF. Based on the CDR3 plus reference TRBV5-1 and TRBJ2-7, the full variable domain is KAGVTQTPRYLIKTRGQQVTLSCSPISGHRSVSWYQQTPGQGLQFLFEYFSETQRNKGNFPGRFSGRQFSNSRSEMNVSTLELGDSALYLCASSPGQGGYEQYFGPGTRLTVT.

This clonotype has more than one count but fewer than ten. The chain joins TRBV5-1 to TRBJ2-7, with D possibly being TRBD2 (6 bases). Trimming pared 1 base from V and 5 bases from J, leaving 10 bases between. The CDR3 runs to 13 residues. From germline, CDR1 is SGHRS and CDR2 YFSETQ. The chain's CDR3 is CASSLNAGNEQYF. The CDR3 DNA follows: TGCGCCAGCAGCTTGAATGCGGGGAACGAGCAGTACTTC.

This clonotype was counted between two and nine times. The chain couples TRBV11-2 to TRBJ2-7; TRBD1 aligns across 11 bases. Losses at the gene ends were 5 bases for V and 3 bases for J; bases not matched to a gene: 6. Germline V gene data show CDR1 as SGHAT and CDR2 as FQNNGV. This CDR3 is 15 amino acids long. The chain's CDR3 is CASSDGTGGGYEQYF. CDR3 nucleotide sequence: TGTGCCAGCAGCGACGGGACAGGGGGTGGCTACGAGCAGTACTTC.

V gene TRBV18 combines with J gene TRBJ1-2; unclear D gene. Trimming took off 3 bases at V and 8 bases at J, with 10 bases between the two ends. CDR1 KGHSH and CDR2 LQKENI come from the germline V gene. This CDR3 has 12 residues. The CDR3 sequence is CASSPLKGGYTF. The CDR3, as DNA: TGTGCCAGCTCACCGTTGAAAGGAGGCTACACCTTC.

This clonotype has only a few counts. The CDR3 spells CASSPPMRKGGEQYF. The CDR3 DNA reads TGTGCCAGCTCACCACCGATGAGGAAGGGAGGTGAGCAGTACTTC. The chain couples TRBV18 to TRBJ2-7, with a possible D match to TRBD2 (6 bases). Between the trimmed V and J ends, which lost 0 bases and 7 bases, there was a span of 16 bases. Germline CDR1 is KGHSH and CDR2 is LQKENI. The CDR3 consists of 15 residues.

This clonotype has ten or more counts. The chain uses TRBV12-3 or TRBV12-4 and TRBJ2-5; D uncertain. The V end lost 3 bases, the J end lost 1 base, and 3 bases lay between the germline ends. CDR3 size: 12 residues. CDR3 sequence reads: CASSFFQETQYF. In DNA form, the CDR3 reads TGTGCCAGCAGTTTTTTCCAAGAGACCCAGTACTTC.

This clonotype has ten or more counts. The chain employs TRBV3-1 and TRBJ1-2; 7 positions agree with TRBD1. The CDR3 contains 14 residues. V was clipped by 4 bases and J by 6 bases; unmatched bases: 8. From germline, CDR1 is LGHDT and CDR2 YNNKEL (reference sequence). This CDR3 reads CASSLQWDSDGYTF. The CDR3 DNA sequence: TGTGCCAGCAGCCTCCAGTGGGACAGCGATGGCTACACCTTC.

CDR3 region: CASSGLTLYGYTF. The CDR3 DNA reads as TGTGCCAGCAGTGGACTTACCCTCTATGGCTACACCTTC. The chain carries TRBV28 and TRBJ1-2; no definite D call. V lost 5 bases and J 4 bases, leaving 11 bases between the germline ends. The CDR3 runs 13 residues. Germline V lookup: CDR1 MDHEN, CDR2 SYDVKM.

The chain combines TRBV7-2 with TRBJ2-2; D remains unclear. Trimming shortened V by 3 bases and J by 0 bases, and 5 bases separated the two germline ends. Germline values: CDR1 SGHTA, CDR2 FQGNSA. The CDR3 has 14 residues. DNA for the CDR3: TGTGCCAGCAGCTTCAACCCGAACACCGGGGAGCTGTTTTTT. Its protein is CASSFNPNTGELFF.

The chain links TRBV19 to TRBJ1-2; D gene ambiguous. Germline V lookup: CDR1 LNHDA, CDR2 SQIVND (reference sequence). This CDR3 is built from 15 residues. V lost 4 bases, J lost 1 base, and 13 bases lay in between. CDR3 residues: CASSKSGPDNYGYTF. The CDR3 DNA reads TGTGCCAGTAGTAAAAGCGGACCTGATAACTATGGCTACACCTTC.

At least ten counts were recorded for this clonotype. The genes are TRBV6-1 and TRBJ2-2, with D perhaps matching TRBD1 or TRBD2 (5 bases each). This CDR3 region has 15 residues. Trimming cost V 7 bases and J 7 bases, with 19 bases left between them. Germline values: CDR1 MNHNS, CDR2 SASEGT. The CDR3 reads CASTSGASLNGELFF. CDR3 DNA sequence: TGTGCCAGCACCTCCGGGGCCTCCCTCAACGGGGAGCTGTTTTTT.

This clonotype was counted ten times or more. The chain joins TRBV14 to TRBJ2-1; D not certain. V was cut by 0 bases and J by 12 bases, with 9 bases left in between. This CDR3 spans 12 amino acids. CDR1 and CDR2 (germline): SGHDN, FVKESK. This CDR3 reads CASSQEMRWQFF. The DNA of the CDR3 is TGTGCCAGCAGCCAAGAGATGCGTTGGCAGTTCTTC.